The 13 T cell receptor beta chains in this list originate from one sample, sequenced in a study of cytomegalovirus exposure and HLA in healthy donors. The data were produced by immunoSEQ multiplex PCR, yet TCRdb's version contains in-frame clones alone and is incomplete. The table has approximately 260,000 clones, roughly 85% seen once. What was sequenced was PBMCs. Receptor source: a woman under 30 in good health and CMV-seronegative.

The genes are TRBV19 and TRBJ1-1; D gene unclear. Deletions cut 4 bases from V and 1 base from J, with 4 bases between. The CDR3 consists of 12 residues. Germline V gene lookup returns CDR1 LNHDA and CDR2 SQIVND (reference sequence). The DNA for the CDR3 is TGTGCCAGTAGTAATAGGAACACTGAAGCTTTCTTT. Translated: CASSNRNTEAFF.

The chain recombines TRBV7-3 with TRBJ2-3, with 14 bases identical to TRBD2. Germline lookup yields CDR1 SGHTA and CDR2 FQGTGA. Losses at the gene ends were 4 bases for V and 1 base for J; bases not matched to a gene: 4. This CDR3 has 17 amino acids. The CDR3 DNA reads as TGTGCCAGCAGCTCCGGGACTAGCGGGGGTCGCACAGATACGCAGTATTTT. As protein: CASSSGTSGGRTDTQYF. The full variable domain, rest sourced from reference TRBV7-3 and TRBJ2-3, is GAGVSQTPSNKVTEKGKYVELRCDPISGHTALYWYRQSLGQGPEFLIYFQGTGAADDSGLPNDRFFAVRPEGSVSTLKIQRTERGDSAVYLCASSSGTSGGRTDTQYFGPGTRLTVL.

This chain links TRBV29-1 with TRBJ2-6; tentative D call: TRBD2 (5 bases). The germline V gene has CDR1 SQVTM and CDR2 ANQGSEA. V lost 3 bases, J lost 0 bases, and 9 bases lay in between. This CDR3 region has 15 residues. In nucleotides, the CDR3 is TGCAGCGTTGAGCTCACTAGCTCTGGGGCCAACGTCCTGACTTTC. Its translation: CSVELTSSGANVLTF.

The V gene is TRBV11-2, the J gene TRBJ2-1; D is perhaps TRBD1 (5 bases). The CDR3 is 16 residues long. Trimming pared 5 bases from V and 10 bases from J, leaving 24 bases between. Germline loops: CDR1 SGHAT, CDR2 FQNNGV. In DNA, the CDR3 is TGTGCCAGCAGCCCGACCCAGACAGCGCTTTGGTCGGAGCAGTTCTTC. Its translation: CASSPTQTALWSEQFF.

This clone has a single count. The genes are TRBV19 and TRBJ2-7; 11 bases line up with TRBD2. There are 15 residues in the CDR3. Germline V CDR1 and CDR2: LNHDA, SQIVND (reference sequence). Trimming took 2 bases from V and 4 from J; bases not matched to a gene: 4. The CDR3 coding sequence is TGTGCCAGTAGTATATGGGCTAGCGGGAGGTACGAGCAGTACTTC. This gives the protein CASSIWASGRYEQYF.

This rearrangement joins TRBV6-1 to TRBJ2-3, with D possibly being TRBD1 (5 bases). Trimming stripped 10 bases from V and 7 bases from J, with 21 bases between. The germline V gene has CDR1 MNHNS and CDR2 SASEGT. The CDR3 spans 14 residues. The CDR3 sequence: CANMEWQGENTQYF. The CDR3 bases are TGTGCCAATATGGAGTGGCAGGGTGAAAATACGCAGTATTTT.

The count of this clone is one. The chain uses TRBV5-1 and TRBJ1-1; no definite D call. The CDR3 is 20 residues long. In germline, CDR1 is SGHRS, CDR2 YFSETQ. Trimming took 3 bases from V and 3 from J, leaving 30 bases between them. In DNA, the CDR3 is TGCGCCAGCAGCTGGACGGGGTTTCCGGGCCCGTTGACCGGGGACACTGAAGCTTTCTTT. Translation: CASSWTGFPGPLTGDTEAFF.

The chain uses TRBV6-1 and TRBJ1-5; 7 bases match TRBD1. CDR1 and CDR2 (germline): MNHNS, SASEGT. This CDR3 region has 13 residues. After removal of 6 bases from V and 9 bases from J, the junction contained 8 bases not matched to a gene. The chain's CDR3 is CASSGQVDSPQHF. The CDR3 DNA reads TGTGCCAGCAGCGGACAGGTTGACTCGCCCCAGCATTTT.

V gene TRBV2 combines with J gene TRBJ2-5; possible D gene TRBD2, 6 bases. The V end lost 8 bases, the J end lost 5 bases, and 15 bases lay between the germline ends. CDR3 length: 13 amino acids. CDR1 SNHLY and CDR2 FYNNEI come from the germline V gene. CDR3 bases: TGTGCCAGCGCCAGGAGGGCGAGCGAGACCCAGTACTTC. This translates into CASARRASETQYF. Drawing the rest from reference TRBV2 and TRBJ2-5, the complete variable domain is EPEVTQTPSHQVTQMGQEVILRCVPISNHLYFYWYRQILGQKVEFLVSFYNNEISEKSEIFDDQFSVERPDGSNFTLKIRSTKLEDSAMYFCASARRASETQYFGPGTRLLVL.

This clone was seen just once. The V and J genes are TRBV30 and TRBJ2-3; D possibly corresponds to TRBD1 (6 bases). The V end was cut by 3 bases, the J end by 0 bases, with 13 bases between. Germline lookup yields CDR1 GTSNPN and CDR2 SVGIG (reference sequence). This CDR3 is 15 amino acids long. The chain's CDR3 is CAWSGGRGSTDTQYF. The CDR3 nucleotides are TGTGCCTGGAGCGGTGGCAGGGGAAGCACAGATACGCAGTATTTT.

In its sample, this clone was seen once. The chain has TRBV5-1 and TRBJ2-7; 7 positions match TRBD1. This CDR3 region has 17 residues. The ends lost 0 bases at V and 3 bases at J; junction bases unmatched: 12. Germline V gene sequence: CDR1 SGHRS, CDR2 YFSETQ. As DNA, the CDR3 is TGCGCCAGCAGCTTGGAGTCAGGTGGGACAGACCGCTACGAGCAGTACTTC. Protein: CASSLESGGTDRYEQYF. Based on the CDR3 plus reference TRBV5-1 and TRBJ2-7, the full variable domain is KAGVTQTPRYLIKTRGQQVTLSCSPISGHRSVSWYQQTPGQGLQFLFEYFSETQRNKGNFPGRFSGRQFSNSRSEMNVSTLELGDSALYLCASSLESGGTDRYEQYFGPGTRLTVT.

The chain has TRBV6-5 and TRBJ2-7, with D maybe TRBD2 (5 bases). Trimming stripped 5 bases from V and 4 bases from J, with 12 bases between. The CDR3 has 13 residues. Germline-derived CDR1 and CDR2 are MNHEY and SVGAGI. The CDR3 bases are TGTGCCAGCAGTAGCCCTAGCCTATACGAGCAGTACTTC. This gives the protein CASSSPSLYEQYF.

The V gene is TRBV6-5, the J gene TRBJ1-1; no reliable D call. V was pared by 0 bases and J by 8 bases, with 7 bases between. The CDR3 is 12 residues long. Germline V lookup: CDR1 MNHEY, CDR2 SVGAGI. Here the CDR3 reads CASSYSLGEAFF. The CDR3 nucleotides read TGTGCCAGCAGTTACTCTCTGGGCGAAGCTTTCTTT.